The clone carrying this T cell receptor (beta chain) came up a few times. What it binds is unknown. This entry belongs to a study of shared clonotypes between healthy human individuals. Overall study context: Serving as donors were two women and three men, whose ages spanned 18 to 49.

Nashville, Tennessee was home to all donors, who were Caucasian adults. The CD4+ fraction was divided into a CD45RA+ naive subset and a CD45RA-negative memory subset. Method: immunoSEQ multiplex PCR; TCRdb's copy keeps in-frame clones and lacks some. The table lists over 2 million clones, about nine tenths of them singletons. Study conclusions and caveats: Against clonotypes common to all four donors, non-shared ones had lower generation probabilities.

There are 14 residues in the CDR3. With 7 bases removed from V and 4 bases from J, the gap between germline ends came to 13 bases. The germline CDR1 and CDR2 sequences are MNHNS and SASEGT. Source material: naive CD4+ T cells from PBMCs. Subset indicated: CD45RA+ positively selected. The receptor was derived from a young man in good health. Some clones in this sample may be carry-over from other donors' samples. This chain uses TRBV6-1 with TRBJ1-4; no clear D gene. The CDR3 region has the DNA TGTGCCAGCACTAGAACGGGGTATAATGAAAAACTGTTTTTT. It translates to CASTRTGYNEKLFF.